Listed below are T cell receptor beta chains from one sample, sequenced in a study of cytomegalovirus exposure and HLA in healthy donors. Only in-frame clones appear in the TCRdb table, and some are missing; sequencing was by immunoSEQ multiplex PCR. The repertoire consists of around 190,000 clones, with roughly 80% occurring once and the leading ten covering 3.4%. Input material: PBMCs. These receptors all stem from a man between 35 and 55 years old in good health and CMV-seropositive. The CDR3 runs from the conserved cysteine through the conserved F or W. Fields, in order: CDR3 DNA, CDR3 protein, V gene, J gene, clone size, D gene. D genes are given only for firm matches. Clone size, where shown, is once, few, many, or a class for clones that have expanded.

cdr3_nt: TGTGCCAGCAGTCGAACGGGGACAGCCCTCCAAGAGACCCAGTACTTC
cdr3_aa: CASSRTGTALQETQYF
v_call: TRBV7-3
j_call: TRBJ2-5
clone_size: NA
d_call: TRBD1

cdr3_nt: TGTGCCAGCAGTGTGGCTAGCGGAAACAATGAGCAGTTCTTC
cdr3_aa: CASSVASGNNEQFF
v_call: TRBV25-1
j_call: TRBJ2-1
clone_size: NA
d_call: TRBD2

cdr3_nt: TGCGCCAGCAGCATGGGACAGGGGGTGGAGGAGACCCAGTACTTC
cdr3_aa: CASSMGQGVEETQYF
v_call: TRBV5-1
j_call: TRBJ2-5
clone_size: NA
d_call: TRBD1

cdr3_nt: TGCGCCAGCAGCCAAGATCCCGGTGAAAAACTGTTTTTT
cdr3_aa: CASSQDPGEKLFF
v_call: TRBV4-3
j_call: TRBJ1-4
clone_size: NA
d_call: NA

cdr3_nt: TGTGCCAGCTCCCTAGGGGCTCTGGGCGAGCAGTACTTC
cdr3_aa: CASSLGALGEQYF
v_call: TRBV18
j_call: TRBJ2-7
clone_size: NA
d_call: NA

cdr3_nt: TGTGCCAGCAGCTTGGGGGGACAGGGATTGAACTATGGCTACACCTTC
cdr3_aa: CASSLGGQGLNYGYTF
v_call: TRBV5-4
j_call: TRBJ1-2
clone_size: NA
d_call: TRBD1

cdr3_nt: TGTGCCAGCAGCTTAGCCTTGGGTAGCGGGGGCACCGGGGAGCTGTTTTTT
cdr3_aa: CASSLALGSGGTGELFF
v_call: TRBV7-2
j_call: TRBJ2-2
clone_size: few
d_call: TRBD2

cdr3_nt: TGTGCCAGCAGCGCTCTTGACAGGAGGAACACTGAAGCTTTCTTT
cdr3_aa: CASSALDRRNTEAFF
v_call: TRBV9
j_call: TRBJ1-1
clone_size: few
d_call: NA

cdr3_nt: TGTGCCAGCAGCCAAGAAGGCACAGGCATAAACTACGAGCAGTACTTC
cdr3_aa: CASSQEGTGINYEQYF
v_call: TRBV4-2
j_call: TRBJ2-7
clone_size: once
d_call: NA

cdr3_nt: TGTGCCAGCAGCGTAGGCGTGAAGAGGGAGACCCAGTACTTC
cdr3_aa: CASSVGVKRETQYF
v_call: TRBV9
j_call: TRBJ2-5
clone_size: NA
d_call: NA

cdr3_nt: TGTGCCAGCAGTTACTCGGCAGGAGAAGCTTTCTTT
cdr3_aa: CASSYSAGEAFF
v_call: TRBV6-5
j_call: TRBJ1-1
clone_size: NA
d_call: NA

cdr3_nt: TGCGCCAGCAGCTCTGCCGGGACAGGGGGCGGCTACGAGCAGTACTTC
cdr3_aa: CASSSAGTGGGYEQYF
v_call: TRBV5-1
j_call: TRBJ2-7
clone_size: NA
d_call: TRBD1

cdr3_nt: TGTGCCAGTAGTATCCCCCGCGGAAAGAACACTGAAGCTTTCTTT
cdr3_aa: CASSIPRGKNTEAFF
v_call: TRBV19
j_call: TRBJ1-1
clone_size: NA
d_call: NA

cdr3_nt: TGTGCCAGCAGCGTAGTCGCTAGCGGGAGTGGCACAGATACGCAGTATTTT
cdr3_aa: CASSVVASGSGTDTQYF
v_call: TRBV9
j_call: TRBJ2-3
clone_size: NA
d_call: TRBD2

cdr3_nt: TGTGCCAGCGCCTTGACTAGCGGGAGGGCCCATGAGCAGTTCTTC
cdr3_aa: CASALTSGRAHEQFF
v_call: TRBV7-9
j_call: TRBJ2-1
clone_size: NA
d_call: TRBD2

cdr3_nt: TGTGCCATTTCAGCGGGGGCCGAGGATACGCAGTATTTT
cdr3_aa: CAISAGAEDTQYF
v_call: TRBV10-3
j_call: TRBJ2-3
clone_size: NA
d_call: TRBD2

cdr3_nt: TGTGCCAGTCGGCCAGGGGGCTATGGCGAGCAGTACTTC
cdr3_aa: CASRPGGYGEQYF
v_call: TRBV19
j_call: TRBJ2-7
clone_size: NA
d_call: TRBD1

cdr3_nt: TGTGCCAGTAGTATGGGAGGGAGCACAGATACGCAGTATTTT
cdr3_aa: CASSMGGSTDTQYF
v_call: TRBV19
j_call: TRBJ2-3
clone_size: NA
d_call: TRBD2

cdr3_nt: TGCAGCGTGGACCCCGGACAACAAGAAGCTTTCTTT
cdr3_aa: CSVDPGQQEAFF
v_call: TRBV29-1
j_call: TRBJ1-1
clone_size: NA
d_call: NA

cdr3_nt: TGTGCCAGCAGTGACACAGCGGCGTCGGTGACCCAGTACTTC
cdr3_aa: CASSDTAASVTQYF
v_call: TRBV6-4
j_call: TRBJ2-5
clone_size: NA
d_call: NA

cdr3_nt: TGTGCCAGCAGCTTGGTGGACAGGGCGAATTCACCCCTCCACTTT
cdr3_aa: CASSLVDRANSPLHF
v_call: TRBV5-8
j_call: TRBJ1-6
clone_size: NA
d_call: TRBD1

cdr3_nt: TGTGCCAGCAGCCAGGGTAGGGTGCGCACAGATACGCAGTATTTT
cdr3_aa: CASSQGRVRTDTQYF
v_call: TRBV6-6
j_call: TRBJ2-3
clone_size: NA
d_call: NA

cdr3_nt: TGTGCCACACAGGGGGGCAGGGACAGGGACACTGAAGCTTTCTTT
cdr3_aa: CATQGGRDRDTEAFF
v_call: TRBV10-3
j_call: TRBJ1-1
clone_size: NA
d_call: TRBD1

cdr3_nt: TGTGCCAGCAGCCTTGACGGGGAGACCCAGTACTTC
cdr3_aa: CASSLDGETQYF
v_call: TRBV6-6
j_call: TRBJ2-5
clone_size: NA
d_call: NA

cdr3_nt: TGTGCCAGCAGCAGACTAGCGGGAGGGCCAGAGAAGAAAACCGGGGAGCTGTTTTTT
cdr3_aa: CASSRLAGGPEKKTGELFF
v_call: TRBV28
j_call: TRBJ2-2
clone_size: once
d_call: TRBD2

cdr3_nt: TGTGCCAGCAGCCCGCGGGGGAGACAAGAGACCCAGTACTTC
cdr3_aa: CASSPRGRQETQYF
v_call: TRBV27
j_call: TRBJ2-5
clone_size: NA
d_call: TRBD2

cdr3_nt: TGTGCCAGCAGTTACATGAGCGGGACATACGAGCAGTACTTC
cdr3_aa: CASSYMSGTYEQYF
v_call: TRBV6-5
j_call: TRBJ2-7
clone_size: NA
d_call: NA

cdr3_nt: TGTGCCAGCAGTGTCCCCACTAATGAGCAGTTCTTC
cdr3_aa: CASSVPTNEQFF
v_call: TRBV2
j_call: TRBJ2-1
clone_size: NA
d_call: NA

cdr3_nt: TGTGCCACCACGACAGGGATTGAAGCTTTCTTT
cdr3_aa: CATTTGIEAFF
v_call: TRBV7-3
j_call: TRBJ1-1
clone_size: NA
d_call: TRBD1

cdr3_nt: TGTGCCAGCAGCAGGGGACTAGCGGAAAGCACAGATACGCAGTATTTT
cdr3_aa: CASSRGLAESTDTQYF
v_call: TRBV11-3
j_call: TRBJ2-3
clone_size: NA
d_call: TRBD2

cdr3_nt: TGTGCCAGCAGTTTAAGTTTAGCTGCACAAGAGACCCAGTACTTC
cdr3_aa: CASSLSLAAQETQYF
v_call: TRBV6-5
j_call: TRBJ2-5
clone_size: NA
d_call: NA

cdr3_nt: TGTGCCAGCAACTCTCGGAGCAATCAGCCCCAGCATTTT
cdr3_aa: CASNSRSNQPQHF
v_call: TRBV6-1
j_call: TRBJ1-5
clone_size: NA
d_call: NA

cdr3_nt: TGTGCCAGCAGCTTCAAAAACCCTAGGACAGGGGTTAGGTACGAGCAGTACTTC
cdr3_aa: CASSFKNPRTGVRYEQYF
v_call: TRBV7-9
j_call: TRBJ2-7
clone_size: NA
d_call: TRBD1

cdr3_nt: TGTGCCAGCAGCTTCGGGACTAGCGGGACCAATGAGCAGTTCTTC
cdr3_aa: CASSFGTSGTNEQFF
v_call: TRBV5-4
j_call: TRBJ2-1
clone_size: NA
d_call: TRBD2

cdr3_nt: TGCGCCAGCAGCCAAGAACTTAACTACGAGCAGTACTTC
cdr3_aa: CASSQELNYEQYF
v_call: TRBV4-1
j_call: TRBJ2-7
clone_size: NA
d_call: NA

cdr3_nt: TGTGCCAGCAGCGTAGGGTTGGGGGGTGAGGGAGAGACCCAGTACTTC
cdr3_aa: CASSVGLGGEGETQYF
v_call: TRBV9
j_call: TRBJ2-5
clone_size: NA
d_call: NA

cdr3_nt: TGTGCCAGCAGCGTAGGGTGGACAGGGGAGGAGACCCAGTACTTC
cdr3_aa: CASSVGWTGEETQYF
v_call: TRBV9
j_call: TRBJ2-5
clone_size: NA
d_call: TRBD1

cdr3_nt: TGTGCCAGCAGCGTGATGAGCGGGGGTGTTTACAATGAGCAGTTCTTC
cdr3_aa: CASSVMSGGVYNEQFF
v_call: TRBV9
j_call: TRBJ2-1
clone_size: NA
d_call: TRBD2

cdr3_nt: TGTGCCAGCAGCCCCGGGGTGGTGAACACTGAAGCTTTCTTT
cdr3_aa: CASSPGVVNTEAFF
v_call: TRBV11-2
j_call: TRBJ1-1
clone_size: once
d_call: NA

cdr3_nt: TGTGCCAGCAGCTTAGAGACAGGGAACTATGGCTACACCTTC
cdr3_aa: CASSLETGNYGYTF
v_call: TRBV7-9
j_call: TRBJ1-2
clone_size: few
d_call: TRBD1

cdr3_nt: TGTGCCAGCAGCGCGGGAACCGGGGGACGCACCGGGGAGCTGTTTTTT
cdr3_aa: CASSAGTGGRTGELFF
v_call: TRBV9
j_call: TRBJ2-2
clone_size: NA
d_call: NA

cdr3_nt: TGTGCCAGCAGCTATCCCATTTCGGGTAATTCACCCCTCCACTTT
cdr3_aa: CASSYPISGNSPLHF
v_call: TRBV7-2
j_call: TRBJ1-6
clone_size: NA
d_call: NA

cdr3_nt: TGTGCCAGTAGTATAGACGCGGGGGGGTCTACAAACAATCAGCCCCAGCATTTT
cdr3_aa: CASSIDAGGSTNNQPQHF
v_call: TRBV19
j_call: TRBJ1-5
clone_size: NA
d_call: NA

cdr3_nt: TGTGCCAGCAGCCAGACGACAGGGCTATACAATGAGCAGTTCTTC
cdr3_aa: CASSQTTGLYNEQFF
v_call: TRBV4-2
j_call: TRBJ2-1
clone_size: NA
d_call: TRBD1

cdr3_nt: TGCGCCAGCAGCTCCGGGTCCAGCGGGGGCTCCTACGAGCAGTACTTC
cdr3_aa: CASSSGSSGGSYEQYF
v_call: TRBV5-1
j_call: TRBJ2-7
clone_size: NA
d_call: TRBD2